Below, one T cell receptor (beta chain) is given with its context. This clone was counted a few times. Its antigen specificity is not known. No per-base quality is available; no much larger clone lies one base away. This specimen belongs to a study of siplizumab effects on memory and regulatory T cells (dated by TCRdb to the late 2010s). At the level of the whole study: The study looked at the effect of siplizumab, an anti-CD2 antibody, on alloreactive T-cell subsets in allogeneic mixed lymphocyte reactions made from human PBMCs. General conclusions and limits of the study: Of the alloreactive CD4+ clones that could be mapped, the Treg-derived share averaged roughly 73% with siplizumab compared with around 27% in control reactions. Siplizumab significantly lowered the cumulative frequency of alloreactive sequences that could be traced to unstimulated CD4+ memory T cells. Greater diversity appeared to be present in unstimulated naive T cells than in memory T cells, and a substantial contribution to the alloresponse seemed to be made by naive cells. About 80-96% of proliferating CD4+ or CD8+ clones could not be given a naive or memory phenotype. The suppressive function of proliferating Tregs from siplizumab cultures was not functionally confirmed. Sequences below about 10^-5 frequency were poorly captured, so only a minor fraction of alloreactive clones could be mapped to unstimulated subsets.

Measured from the cysteine to the phenylalanine, the CDR3 is 10 residues long. Only CDR3 DNA is held: 30 bases, read in frame from base 1. V was cut back by 8 bases and J by 1 base, leaving a gap of 5 bases between them. Based on the germline V gene (reference sequence), the CDR1 and CDR2 sequences are DFQATT and SNEGSKA. Libraries were prepared through the immunoSEQ multiplex PCR assay. Roughly 100,000 TCR templates per sample were assayed by the deep sequencing platform. Genomic DNA extracted from sorted T cells was the material used for TCRbeta CDR3 sequencing. Per the original workflow: The R programming language was used for clonal analysis of TCRbeta CDR3 data. Unstimulated samples were compared with post-reaction CFSE-low samples to define alloreactive CD4+ and CD8+ clones. Regulatory or non-regulatory origin was assigned to alloreactive CD4+ clones by matching of sequences to sorted unstimulated Treg and non-Treg repertoires. TCRdb retrieved this table from immuneACCESS and kept in-frame rearrangements only. Not all clones are present; in checked studies, unresolved V genes account for under half, and no reason is known for the remainder. That table furnishes V, J and clone size, whereas the DNA furnished D and trimming. The sample table records about 50,000 clones; roughly 87% of these occur just once. Less than 0.35% of the sample lies in the top ten.

Unstimulated CD4+ memory cells were also sequenced in three donor pairs, together with CD4+ naive, CD8+ TEMRA, CD8+ naive and CD8+ effector memory subsets. TCRbeta CDR3 sequencing was performed on sorted unstimulated T cells and on proliferating T cells recovered from mixed lymphocyte reactions. Fresh whole blood from roughly ten HLA-typed healthy donors was used to isolate PBMCs. The receptor was isolated from a human donor in good health. Recombination joined TRBV20-1 with TRBJ1-1, with TRBD1 as a weak D call on 5 bases. The material sequenced was naive CD8+ T cells sorted from blood. The meaning of the sample's cell subset or site label: unstimulated naive T cells. The CDR3 is CSRGNTEAFF. Here is the DNA: TGCAGTAGGGGGAACACTGAAGCTTTCTTT.